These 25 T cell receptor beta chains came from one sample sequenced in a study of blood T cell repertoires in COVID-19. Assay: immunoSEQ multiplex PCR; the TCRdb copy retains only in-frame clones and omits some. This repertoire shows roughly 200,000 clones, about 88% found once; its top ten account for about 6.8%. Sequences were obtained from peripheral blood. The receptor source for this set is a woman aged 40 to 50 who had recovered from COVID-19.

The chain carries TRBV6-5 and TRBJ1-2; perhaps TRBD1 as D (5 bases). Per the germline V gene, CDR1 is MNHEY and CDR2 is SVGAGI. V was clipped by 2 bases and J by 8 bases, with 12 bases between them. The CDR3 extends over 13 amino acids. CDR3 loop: CASSYVRGKGYTF. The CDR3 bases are TGTGCCAGCAGTTACGTGCGGGGGAAAGGCTACACCTTC.

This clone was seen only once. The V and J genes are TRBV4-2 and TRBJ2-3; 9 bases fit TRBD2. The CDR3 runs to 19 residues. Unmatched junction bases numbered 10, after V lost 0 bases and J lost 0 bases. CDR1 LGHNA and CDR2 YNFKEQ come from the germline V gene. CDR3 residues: CASSQDFASGAISTDTQYF. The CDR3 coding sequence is TGTGCCAGCAGCCAAGATTTTGCTAGCGGGGCAATTAGCACAGATACGCAGTATTTT.

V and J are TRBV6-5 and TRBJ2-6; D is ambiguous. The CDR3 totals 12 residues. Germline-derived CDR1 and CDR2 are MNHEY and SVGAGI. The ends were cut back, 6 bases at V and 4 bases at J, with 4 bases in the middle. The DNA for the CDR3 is TGTGCCAGCAGGGGCGGGGCCAACGTCCTGACTTTC. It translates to CASRGGANVLTF.

CDR3 residues: CASSAEQVRGTEAFF. The CDR3 DNA sequence: TGTGCCAGCAGCGCGGAACAGGTGAGGGGGACTGAAGCTTTCTTT. J is TRBJ1-1 and V is TRBV11-1; D may be TRBD1 (6 bases). CDR3 size: 15 residues. With 5 bases removed from V and 5 bases from J, the gap between germline ends came to 18 bases. From germline, CDR1 is SGHAT and CDR2 FQDESV (reference sequence).

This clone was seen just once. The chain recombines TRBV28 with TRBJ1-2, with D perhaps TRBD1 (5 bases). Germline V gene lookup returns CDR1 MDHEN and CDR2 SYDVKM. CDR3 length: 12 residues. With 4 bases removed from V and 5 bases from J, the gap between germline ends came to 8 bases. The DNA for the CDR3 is TGTGCCAGCAGTTCGGGGGGGTATGGCTACACCTTC. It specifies CASSSGGYGYTF.

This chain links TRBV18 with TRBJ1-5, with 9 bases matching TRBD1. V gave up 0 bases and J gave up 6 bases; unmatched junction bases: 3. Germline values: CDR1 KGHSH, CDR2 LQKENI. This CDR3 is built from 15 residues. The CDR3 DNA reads TGTGCCAGCTCACCACCGGGACAGGGTACTCAGCCCCAGCATTTT. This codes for CASSPPGQGTQPQHF.

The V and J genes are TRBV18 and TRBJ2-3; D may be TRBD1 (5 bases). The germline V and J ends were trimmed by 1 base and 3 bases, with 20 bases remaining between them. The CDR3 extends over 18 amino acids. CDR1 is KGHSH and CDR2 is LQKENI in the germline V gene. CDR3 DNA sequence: TGTGCCAGCTCACCACGACCACCAGGCGAAGGGGTTACAGATACGCAGTATTTT. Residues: CASSPRPPGEGVTDTQYF.

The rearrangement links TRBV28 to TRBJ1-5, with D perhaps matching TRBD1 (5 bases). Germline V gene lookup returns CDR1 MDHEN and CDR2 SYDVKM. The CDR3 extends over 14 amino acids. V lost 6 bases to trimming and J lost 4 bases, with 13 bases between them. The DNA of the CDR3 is TGTGCCAGCAGGGGATGGCCAGGGAATCAGCCCCAGCATTTT. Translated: CASRGWPGNQPQHF. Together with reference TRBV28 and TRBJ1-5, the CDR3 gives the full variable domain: DVKVTQSSRYLVKRTGEKVFLECVQDMDHENMFWYRQDPGLGLRLIYFSYDVKMKEKGDIPEGYSVSREKKERFSLILESASTNQTSMYLCASRGWPGNQPQHFGDGTRLSIL.

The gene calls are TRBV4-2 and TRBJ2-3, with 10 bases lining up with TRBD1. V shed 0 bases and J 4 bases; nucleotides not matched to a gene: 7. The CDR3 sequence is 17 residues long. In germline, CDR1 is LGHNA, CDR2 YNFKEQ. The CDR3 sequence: CASSQDLAGQGPDTQYF. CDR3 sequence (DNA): TGTGCCAGCAGCCAAGATTTGGCGGGACAGGGGCCAGATACGCAGTATTTT.

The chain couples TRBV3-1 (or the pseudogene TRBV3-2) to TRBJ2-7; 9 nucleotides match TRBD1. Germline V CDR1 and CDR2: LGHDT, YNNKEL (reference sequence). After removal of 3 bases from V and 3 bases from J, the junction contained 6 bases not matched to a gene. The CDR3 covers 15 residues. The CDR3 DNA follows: TGTGCCAGCAGCCAGGTTATGGGACAGGGCTACGAGCAGTACTTC. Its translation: CASSQVMGQGYEQYF.

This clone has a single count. In DNA, the CDR3 is TGTGCCAGCAGCCCGGGACAAGGCGCTAACTATGGCTACACCTTC. This gives the protein CASSPGQGANYGYTF. The rearrangement joins TRBV9 to TRBJ1-2, with D maybe TRBD1 (6 bases). Between the trimmed V and J ends, which lost 4 bases and 0 bases, there was a span of 13 bases. CDR1 and CDR2 from the germline V gene are SGDLS and YYNGEE. This CDR3 is built from 15 residues.

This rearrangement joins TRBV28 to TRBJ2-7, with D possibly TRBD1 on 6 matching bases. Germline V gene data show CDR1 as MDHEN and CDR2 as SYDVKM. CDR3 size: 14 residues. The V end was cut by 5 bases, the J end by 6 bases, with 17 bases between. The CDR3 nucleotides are TGTGCCAGCAGTCCCCCAGGGGCCCCGGGCGAGCAGTACTTC. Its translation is CASSPPGAPGEQYF. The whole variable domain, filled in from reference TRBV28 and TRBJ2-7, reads DVKVTQSSRYLVKRTGEKVFLECVQDMDHENMFWYRQDPGLGLRLIYFSYDVKMKEKGDIPEGYSVSREKKERFSLILESASTNQTSMYLCASSPPGAPGEQYFGPGTRLTVT.

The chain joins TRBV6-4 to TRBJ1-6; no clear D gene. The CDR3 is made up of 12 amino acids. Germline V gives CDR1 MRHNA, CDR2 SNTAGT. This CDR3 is CVRWANRSPLHF. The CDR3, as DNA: TGTGTTCGGTGGGCCAATCGTTCACCCCTCCACTTT.

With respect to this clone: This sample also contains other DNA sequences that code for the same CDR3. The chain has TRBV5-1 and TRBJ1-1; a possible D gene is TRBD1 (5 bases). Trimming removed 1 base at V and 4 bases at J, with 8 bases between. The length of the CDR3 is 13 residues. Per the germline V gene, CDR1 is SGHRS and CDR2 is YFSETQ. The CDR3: CASSLSGGTEAFF. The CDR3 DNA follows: TGCGCCAGCAGCTTGTCGGGGGGCACTGAAGCTTTCTTT.

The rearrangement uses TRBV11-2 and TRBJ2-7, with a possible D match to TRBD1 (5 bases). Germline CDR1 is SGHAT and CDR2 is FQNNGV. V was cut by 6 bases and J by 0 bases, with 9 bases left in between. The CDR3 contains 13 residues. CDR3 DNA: TGTGCCAGCAGTCCTGACAGCTCCTACGAGCAGTACTTC. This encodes CASSPDSSYEQYF.

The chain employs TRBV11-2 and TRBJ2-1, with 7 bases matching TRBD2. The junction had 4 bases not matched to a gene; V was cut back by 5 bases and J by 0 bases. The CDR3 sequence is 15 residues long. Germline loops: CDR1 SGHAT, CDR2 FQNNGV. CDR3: CASSALAVSYNEQFF. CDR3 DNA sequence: TGTGCCAGCAGCGCCCTAGCGGTCTCCTACAATGAGCAGTTCTTC. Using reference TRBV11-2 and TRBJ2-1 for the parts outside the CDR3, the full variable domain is EAGVAQSPRYKIIEKRQSVAFWCNPISGHATLYWYQQILGQGPKLLIQFQNNGVVDDSQLPKDRFSAERLKGVDSTLKIQPAKLEDSAVYLCASSALAVSYNEQFFGPGTRLTVL.

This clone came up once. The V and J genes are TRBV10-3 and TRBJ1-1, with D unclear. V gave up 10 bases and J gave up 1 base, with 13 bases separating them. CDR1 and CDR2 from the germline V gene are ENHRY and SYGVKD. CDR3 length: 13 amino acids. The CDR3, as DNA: TGTGCCACCGCGTACAGCACGAACACTGAAGCTTTCTTT. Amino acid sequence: CATAYSTNTEAFF.

The CDR3 DNA follows: TGTGCCAGCAGCTTGGGACAGGCCAATGAGCAGTTCTTC. It is translated as CASSLGQANEQFF. The genes are TRBV5-5 and TRBJ2-1; tentative D call: TRBD1 (6 bases). The germline V gene encodes CDR1 SGHKS and CDR2 YYEKEE (reference sequence). The CDR3 covers 13 residues. Trimming stripped 0 bases from V and 6 bases from J, with 7 bases between.

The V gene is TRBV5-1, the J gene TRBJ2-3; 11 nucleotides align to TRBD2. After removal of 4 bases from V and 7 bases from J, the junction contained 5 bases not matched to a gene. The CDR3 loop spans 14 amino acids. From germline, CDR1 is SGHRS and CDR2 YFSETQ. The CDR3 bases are TGCGCCAGCAGCACCACTAGCGGGAGTAATACGCAGTATTTT. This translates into CASSTTSGSNTQYF.

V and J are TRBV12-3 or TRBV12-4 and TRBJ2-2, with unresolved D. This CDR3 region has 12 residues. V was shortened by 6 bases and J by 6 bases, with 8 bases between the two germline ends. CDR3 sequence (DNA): TGTGCCAGCAGCCACTACCCCGGGGAGCTGTTTTTT. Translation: CASSHYPGELFF.

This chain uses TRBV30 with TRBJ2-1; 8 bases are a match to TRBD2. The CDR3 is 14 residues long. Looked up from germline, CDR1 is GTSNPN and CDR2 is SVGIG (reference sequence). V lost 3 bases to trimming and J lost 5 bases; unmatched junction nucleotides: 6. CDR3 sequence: CAWSETSADNEQFF. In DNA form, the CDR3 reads TGTGCCTGGAGCGAGACTAGCGCCGACAATGAGCAGTTCTTC.

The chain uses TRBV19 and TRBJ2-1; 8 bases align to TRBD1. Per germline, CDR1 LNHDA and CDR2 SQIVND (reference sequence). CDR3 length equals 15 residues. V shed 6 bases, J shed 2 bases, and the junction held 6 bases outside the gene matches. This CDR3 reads CASRAGQGTYNEQFF. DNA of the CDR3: TGTGCCAGTAGGGCTGGACAGGGTACCTACAATGAGCAGTTCTTC.

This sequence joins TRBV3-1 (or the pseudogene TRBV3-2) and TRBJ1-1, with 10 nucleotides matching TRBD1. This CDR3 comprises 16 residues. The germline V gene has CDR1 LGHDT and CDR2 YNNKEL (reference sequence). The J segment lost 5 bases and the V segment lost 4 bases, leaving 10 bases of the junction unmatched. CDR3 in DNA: TGTGCCAGCAGCCTTGGCCCCGGGACAGGGGCTACTGAAGCTTTCTTT. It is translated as CASSLGPGTGATEAFF.

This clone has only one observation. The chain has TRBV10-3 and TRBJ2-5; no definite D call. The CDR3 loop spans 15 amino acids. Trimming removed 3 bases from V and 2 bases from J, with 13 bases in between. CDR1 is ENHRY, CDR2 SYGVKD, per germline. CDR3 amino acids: CAISDALKSQETQYF. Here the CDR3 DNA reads TGTGCCATCAGTGATGCGCTGAAGTCTCAAGAGACCCAGTACTTC.

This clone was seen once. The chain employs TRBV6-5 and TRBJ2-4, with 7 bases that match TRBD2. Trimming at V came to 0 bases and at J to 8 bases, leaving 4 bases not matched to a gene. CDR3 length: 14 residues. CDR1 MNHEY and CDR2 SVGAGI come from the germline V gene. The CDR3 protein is CASSYSGGRDIQYF. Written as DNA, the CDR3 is TGTGCCAGCAGTTACTCAGGAGGGAGGGACATTCAGTACTTC.